A single sample is the source of the 16 T cell receptor beta chains below, sequenced in a study of blood T cell repertoires in COVID-19. Produced via immunoSEQ multiplex PCR; TCRdb's table is partial and in-frame only. The sample carries some 260,000 clones, about 88% recorded once. The sequenced sample consisted of PBMCs or T cells enriched from blood (not recorded which). Receptors were obtained from a man aged 25 to 45 with acute COVID-19.

The V and J genes are TRBV6-4 and TRBJ1-1; unclear D gene. The V and J ends lost 4 bases and 1 base respectively, with 7 bases between them. This CDR3 is built from 13 residues. Per the germline V gene, CDR1 is MRHNA and CDR2 is SNTAGT. Written as DNA, the CDR3 is TGTGCCAGCAGTGGAGGCGAGAACACTGAAGCTTTCTTT. Protein sequence: CASSGGENTEAFF.

The chain couples TRBV28 to TRBJ2-1; 7 positions match TRBD2. This CDR3 region has 16 residues. V lost 5 bases, J lost 7 bases, and 14 bases stayed unmatched. Germline V gene lookup returns CDR1 MDHEN and CDR2 SYDVKM. CDR3 bases: TGTGCCAGCAGTCCGTCCCTGGGGGGAGGGGATAATGAGCAGTTCTTC. This codes for CASSPSLGGGDNEQFF. Using reference TRBV28 and TRBJ2-1 for the parts outside the CDR3, the full variable domain is DVKVTQSSRYLVKRTGEKVFLECVQDMDHENMFWYRQDPGLGLRLIYFSYDVKMKEKGDIPEGYSVSREKKERFSLILESASTNQTSMYLCASSPSLGGGDNEQFFGPGTRLTVL.

The chain uses TRBV19 and TRBJ2-2, with 8 bases identical to TRBD2. CDR3 length: 16 residues. Trimming took 5 bases from V and 2 from J; bases not matched to a gene: 7. Looked up from germline, CDR1 is LNHDA and CDR2 is SQIVND (reference sequence). The CDR3 here is CASSLQSGGNTGELFF. Written as DNA, the CDR3 is TGTGCCAGTAGTCTTCAAAGCGGGGGAAACACCGGGGAGCTGTTTTTT.

The rearrangement links TRBV29-1 to TRBJ2-2; the D is unclear. Germline values: CDR1 SQVTM, CDR2 ANQGSEA. V was clipped by 3 bases and J by 4 bases, with 6 bases between them. This CDR3 contains 12 residues. The CDR3 loop reads CSVDSSTGELFF. The CDR3 DNA follows: TGCAGCGTTGATTCCAGCACCGGGGAGCTGTTTTTT.

This clone was counted between two and nine times. V gene TRBV11-3 combines with J gene TRBJ2-1, with D unresolved. The CDR3 covers 15 residues. V was clipped by 2 bases and J by 7 bases, with 15 bases between them. CDR1 and CDR2 from the germline V gene are SGHNT and YENEEA. The CDR3: CASSLPPPGSNEQFF. The CDR3, as DNA: TGTGCCAGCAGCTTACCCCCGCCAGGCTCAAATGAGCAGTTCTTC.

V and J are TRBV29-1 and TRBJ1-1; D is uncertain. Germline V gene sequence: CDR1 SQVTM, CDR2 ANQGSEA. V lost 6 bases to trimming and J lost 5 bases, with 13 bases between them. This CDR3 is built from 12 residues. CDR3 DNA sequence: TGCAGCGTATCTTCCTCGGGTACTGAAGCTTTCTTT. It encodes CSVSSSGTEAFF. Supplemented by reference TRBV29-1 and TRBJ1-1, the full variable domain reads SAVISQKPSRDICQRGTSLTIQCQVDSQVTMMFWYRQQPGQSLTLIATANQGSEATYESGFVIDKFPISRPNLTFSTLTVSNMSPEDSSIYLCSVSSSGTEAFFGQGTRLTVV.

The rearrangement links TRBV5-4 to TRBJ2-7, with 7 bases identical to TRBD2. The CDR3 sequence is 15 residues long. Germline loops: CDR1 SGHNT, CDR2 YYREEE (reference sequence). The J segment lost 4 bases and the V segment lost 4 bases, leaving 11 bases of the junction unmatched. CDR3 sequence (DNA): TGTGCCAGCAGCACCTATGGCGGGAGTGGATACGAGCAGTACGTC. Protein: CASSTYGGSGYEQYV.

The V call is TRBV27, the J call TRBJ2-6, with 7 bases lining up with TRBD1. Germline loops: CDR1 MNHEY, CDR2 SMNVEV (reference sequence). J was trimmed by 0 bases and V by 5 bases; bases with no gene match: 10. CDR3 length: 18 amino acids. The CDR3 loop is CASSPATGFSSGANVLTF. CDR3 sequence (DNA): TGTGCCAGCAGTCCAGCGACAGGGTTCAGCTCTGGGGCCAACGTCCTGACTTTC.

This sequence joins TRBV7-3 and TRBJ1-1; perhaps TRBD1 as D (5 bases). The CDR3 covers 14 residues. The germline V gene has CDR1 SGHTA and CDR2 FQGTGA. V lost 0 bases to trimming and J lost 6 bases, with 11 bases between them. The DNA for the CDR3 is TGTGCCAGCAGCTTAACCGGGGGATCAGCTGAAGCTTTCTTT. Protein: CASSLTGGSAEAFF.

J is TRBJ1-1 and V is TRBV5-4, with D perhaps TRBD1 (6 bases). The CDR3 runs to 13 residues. Germline V gene sequence: CDR1 SGHNT, CDR2 YYREEE (reference sequence). Between the trimmed V and J ends, which lost 3 bases and 8 bases, there was a span of 14 bases. The CDR3 DNA is TGTGCCAGCAGCTCCAGGGGTCCGGCCGAAGCTTTCTTT. Its protein is CASSSRGPAEAFF.

J is TRBJ1-3 and V is TRBV9, with D possibly matching TRBD1 (6 bases). Per germline, CDR1 SGDLS and CDR2 YYNGEE. The V end was cut by 0 bases, the J end by 4 bases, with 11 bases between. This CDR3 has 15 residues. CDR3 DNA sequence: TGTGCCAGCAGCGTAGAGGACAGCCTGGGAAACACCATATATTTT. Translation gives CASSVEDSLGNTIYF.

This clone came up once. The chain combines TRBV14 with TRBJ2-7, with TRBD1 as a possible D gene (5 bases). With 4 bases removed from V and 6 bases from J, the gap between germline ends came to 13 bases. Germline CDR1 and CDR2: SGHDN and FVKESK. The CDR3 extends over 13 amino acids. The CDR3 loop reads CASSLQGLSEQYV. The CDR3 nucleotides read TGTGCCAGCAGCCTTCAGGGCCTCAGCGAGCAGTACGTC.

This clone is a singleton in its sample. The rearrangement uses TRBV5-1 and TRBJ1-1; 10 positions match TRBD1. V gave up 5 bases and J gave up 8 bases; unmatched junction bases: 12. The germline gives CDR1 SGHRS, CDR2 YFSETQ. The CDR3 is 15 amino acids. DNA for the CDR3: TGCGCCAGCAGTTCGGGACAGGGGTTCAGAGGAGAAGCTTTCTTT. Residues: CASSSGQGFRGEAFF.

A word on this clone: At the DNA level, this CDR3 is encoded by other sequences in the same sample as well. The chain carries TRBV2 and TRBJ2-3; D is undetermined. Germline CDR1 is SNHLY and CDR2 is FYNNEI. This CDR3 spans 14 amino acids. V shed 4 bases and J shed 6 bases, with 14 bases lying between them. The CDR3 reads CASSGGLLSDTQYF. CDR3 DNA: TGTGCCAGCAGTGGAGGTTTATTGTCGGATACGCAGTATTTT.

The chain is built from TRBV5-6 and TRBJ2-5; 14 bases are shared with TRBD2. There are 16 residues in the CDR3. Trimming cost V 4 bases and J 2 bases; bases outside gene matches: 4. Germline V CDR1 and CDR2: SGHDT, YYEEEE. The CDR3 DNA follows: TGTGCCAGCAGCAAGAGACTAGCGGGGGGGCAAGAGACCCAGTACTTC. Amino acid sequence: CASSKRLAGGQETQYF.

The chain joins TRBV3-1 (or the pseudogene TRBV3-2) to TRBJ1-2, with a weak D call TRBD1 (5 bases). Germline CDR1 is LGHDT and CDR2 is YNNKEL (reference sequence). With 0 bases removed from V and 8 bases from J, the gap between germline ends came to 13 bases. The CDR3 sequence is 14 residues long. The CDR3 nucleotides read TGTGCCAGCAGCCAAGACAGGGTGGTTTGGGGCTACACCTTC. It specifies CASSQDRVVWGYTF.